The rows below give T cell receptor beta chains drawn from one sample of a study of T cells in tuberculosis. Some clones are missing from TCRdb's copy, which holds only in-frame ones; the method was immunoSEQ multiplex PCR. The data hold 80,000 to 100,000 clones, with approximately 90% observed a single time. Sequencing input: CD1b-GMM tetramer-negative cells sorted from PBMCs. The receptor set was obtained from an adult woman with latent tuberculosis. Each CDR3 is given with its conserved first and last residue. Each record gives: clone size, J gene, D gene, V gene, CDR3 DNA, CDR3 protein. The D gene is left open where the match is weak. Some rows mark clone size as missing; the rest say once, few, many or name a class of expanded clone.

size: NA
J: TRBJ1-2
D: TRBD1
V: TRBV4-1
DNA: TGCGCCAGCAGCCAAGAACAGGGGAGAGGCTACACCTTC
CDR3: CASSQEQGRGYTF

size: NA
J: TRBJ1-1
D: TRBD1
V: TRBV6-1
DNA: TGTGCCAGCAGTGAAGCGGGACAGGGTCGAGCTTTCTTT
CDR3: CASSEAGQGRAFF

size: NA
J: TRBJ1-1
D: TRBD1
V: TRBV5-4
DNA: TGTGCCAGCAGCCGGACAGGTTTCATGAACACTGAAGCTTTCTTT
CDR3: CASSRTGFMNTEAFF

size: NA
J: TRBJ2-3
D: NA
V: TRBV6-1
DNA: TGTGCCAGCAGTGAGAGGTCTCCGACAGAACCCACAGATACGCAGTATTTT
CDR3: CASSERSPTEPTDTQYF

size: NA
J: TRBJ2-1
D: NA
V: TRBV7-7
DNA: TGTGCTAGCAGCTCGACAGCCTACAATGAGCAGTTCTTC
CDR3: CASSSTAYNEQFF

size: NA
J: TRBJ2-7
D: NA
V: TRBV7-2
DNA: TGTGCCAGCAGCTTTAGCTCCTACGAGCAGTACTTC
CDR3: CASSFSSYEQYF

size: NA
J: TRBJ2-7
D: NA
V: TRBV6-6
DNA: TGTGCCAGCAGTTACTCCCTCCTCTACGAGCAGTACTTC
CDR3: CASSYSLLYEQYF

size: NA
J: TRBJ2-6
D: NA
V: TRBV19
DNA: TGTGCCAGTAGCCAGACAGCGAGCTCTGGGGCCAACGTCCTGACTTTC
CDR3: CASSQTASSGANVLTF

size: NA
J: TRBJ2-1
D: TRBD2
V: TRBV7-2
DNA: TGTGCCAGCAGCTTAGACAGAGGGACTACCTTCTTCAATGAGCAGTTCTTC
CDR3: CASSLDRGTTFFNEQFF

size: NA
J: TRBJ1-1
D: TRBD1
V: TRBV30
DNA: TGTGCCTGGAGAACGATGGGGACAGGGAGGAACACTGAAGCTTTCTTT
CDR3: CAWRTMGTGRNTEAFF

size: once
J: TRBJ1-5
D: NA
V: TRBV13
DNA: TGTGCCAGCAGCTTACAGAATCAGCCCCAGCATTTT
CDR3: CASSLQNQPQHF

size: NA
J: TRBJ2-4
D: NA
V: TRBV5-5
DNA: TGTGCCAGCAGCTTTACCGCACTAGACCCGATCCCTAAAAACATTCAGTACTTC
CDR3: CASSFTALDPIPKNIQYF

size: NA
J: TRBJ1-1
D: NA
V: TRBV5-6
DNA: TGTGCCAGCAGCTTGGGATTGGGGCTGGGCACTGAAGCTTTCTTT
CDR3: CASSLGLGLGTEAFF

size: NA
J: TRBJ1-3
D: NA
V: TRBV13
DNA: TGTGCCAGCAGCCTCCAGGAAAGGTACTCTGGAAACACCATATATTTT
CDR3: CASSLQERYSGNTIYF

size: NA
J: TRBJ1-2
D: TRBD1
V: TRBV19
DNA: TGTGCCAGTAGTACAGACCGGGACAGGGTGGACTATGGCTACACCTTC
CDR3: CASSTDRDRVDYGYTF

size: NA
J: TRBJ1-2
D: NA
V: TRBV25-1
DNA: TGTGCCAGCAGTGAATATAATCAGGGTGGCTACACCTTC
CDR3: CASSEYNQGGYTF

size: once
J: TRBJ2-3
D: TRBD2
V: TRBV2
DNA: TGTGCCAGCAGTCCGCCCGGGGGGTTCACAGATACGCAGTATTTT
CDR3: CASSPPGGFTDTQYF

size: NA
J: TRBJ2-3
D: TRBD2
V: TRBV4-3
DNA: TGCGCCAGCAGCCAAGAACACAGATTAGCGGGGGTGGGCACAGATACGCAGTATTTT
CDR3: CASSQEHRLAGVGTDTQYF

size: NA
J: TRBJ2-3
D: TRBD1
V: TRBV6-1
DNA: TGTGCCAGCAGTGGCTACAGGGGTAGCACAGATACGCAGTATTTT
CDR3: CASSGYRGSTDTQYF

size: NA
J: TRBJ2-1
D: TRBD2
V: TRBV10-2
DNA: TGCGCCAGCAGTGCCTACGGGGGGGTTTGGGGTGAGCAGTTCTTC
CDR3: CASSAYGGVWGEQFF

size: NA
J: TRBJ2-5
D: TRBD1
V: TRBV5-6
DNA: TGTGCCAGCAGCCCCCGGACAGGCCTCCGAGGAGAGACCCAGTACTTC
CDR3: CASSPRTGLRGETQYF

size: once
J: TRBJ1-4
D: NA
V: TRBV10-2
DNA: TGCGCCAGCAGTGAGTGGCAGGGTATCGGAAAACTGTTTTTT
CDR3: CASSEWQGIGKLFF

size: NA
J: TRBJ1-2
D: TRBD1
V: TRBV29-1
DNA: TGCAGCCTGGGGACAGGGGGCCCCTATGGCTACACCTTC
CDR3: CSLGTGGPYGYTF

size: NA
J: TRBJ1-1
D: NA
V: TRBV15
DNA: TGTGCCACCAGCAGAGATAGGGGGGGAGCTTTCTTT
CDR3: CATSRDRGGAFF

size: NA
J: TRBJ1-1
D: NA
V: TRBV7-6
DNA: TGTGCCAGCACTATGGCTTGGGGGGGGACTGAAGCTTTCTTT
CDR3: CASTMAWGGTEAFF

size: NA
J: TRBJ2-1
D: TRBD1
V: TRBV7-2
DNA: TGTGCCAGCAGCTTATGGTCGGGACAGGGGAAGAATGAGCAGTTCTTC
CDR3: CASSLWSGQGKNEQFF

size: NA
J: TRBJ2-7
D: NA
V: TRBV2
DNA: TGTGCCAGCAGTGTACAGCCCGGCTACGAGCAGTACTTC
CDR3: CASSVQPGYEQYF

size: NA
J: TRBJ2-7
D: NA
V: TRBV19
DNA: TGTGCCAGTAGTATCGTTGGGGGGAACTACGAGCAGTACTTC
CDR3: CASSIVGGNYEQYF

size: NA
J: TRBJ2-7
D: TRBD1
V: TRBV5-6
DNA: TGTGCCAGCAGCTTGTATTACGCCGGGACAGCCTCGCACGAGCAGTACTTC
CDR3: CASSLYYAGTASHEQYF

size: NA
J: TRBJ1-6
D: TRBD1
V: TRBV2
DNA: TGTGCCAGCAGTGTCCGAGGGGGCGCCTATAATTCACCCCTCCACTTT
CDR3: CASSVRGGAYNSPLHF

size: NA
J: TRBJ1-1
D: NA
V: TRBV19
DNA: TGTGCCAGTAGTATAGCCGGCAGGGACACTGAAGCTTTCTTT
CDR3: CASSIAGRDTEAFF

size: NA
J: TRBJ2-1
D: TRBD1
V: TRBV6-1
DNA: TGTGCCAGCAGTGAATCTGACAGGGGGCGGTTTGAGCAGTTCTTC
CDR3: CASSESDRGRFEQFF

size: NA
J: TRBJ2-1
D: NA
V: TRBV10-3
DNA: TGTGCCATCAAAAGCGGGCGGTGGGATGAGCAGTTCTTC
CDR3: CAIKSGRWDEQFF

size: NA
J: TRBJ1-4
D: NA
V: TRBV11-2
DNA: TGTGCCAGCAGTTCCCAGAGGGCCAACTGGAGGGCTAATGAAAAACTGTTTTTT
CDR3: CASSSQRANWRANEKLFF

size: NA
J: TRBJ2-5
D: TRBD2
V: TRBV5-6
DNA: TGTGCCAGCAGCTTCCCGCTAGCGGGGGCCCAAGAGACCCAGTACTTC
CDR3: CASSFPLAGAQETQYF

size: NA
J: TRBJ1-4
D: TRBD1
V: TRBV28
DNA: TGTGCCAGCAGTTTATCAAGAGGAGGAAGGGGACAGGGTAGCGAAAAACTGTTTTTT
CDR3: CASSLSRGGRGQGSEKLFF

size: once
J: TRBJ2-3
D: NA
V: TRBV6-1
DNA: TGTGCCAGCAGCCCCCCGTCAGGGGTAGATACGCAGTATTTT
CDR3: CASSPPSGVDTQYF

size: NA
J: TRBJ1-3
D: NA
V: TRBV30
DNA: TGTGCCTGGGGGTTGCCAGCGGGCTCTGGAAACACCATATATTTT
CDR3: CAWGLPAGSGNTIYF

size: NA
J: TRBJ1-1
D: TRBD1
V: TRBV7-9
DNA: TGTGCCAGCAGCTCAGGGACAGGGTTCGGGAACACTGAAGCTTTCTTT
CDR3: CASSSGTGFGNTEAFF

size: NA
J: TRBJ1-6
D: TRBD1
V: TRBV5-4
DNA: TGTGCCAGCAGCCCGGACAGGGGGACGGTGGGTTCACCCCTCCACTTT
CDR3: CASSPDRGTVGSPLHF